This T cell receptor beta chain was sequenced during a study of OX40 agonist ivuxolimab in advanced cancers. Profiling relied on immunoSEQ multiplex PCR, and the TCRdb table lists in-frame clones only, not all of them. The sample includes 35,000 to 40,000 clones, 89% of them seen just once. V lost 0 bases, J lost 0 bases, and 7 bases stayed unmatched. Germline CDR1 SGHDT, CDR2 YYEEEE. The CDR3 covers 18 residues. The sequenced sample was CD4+ or CD8+ T cells sorted from blood, obtained in a trial of the OX40 agonist ivuxolimab. The TCR originated in an adult with an advanced solid tumor such as melanoma, head and neck, liver or kidney cancer. The chain links TRBV5-6 to TRBJ2-1, with 9 bases identical to TRBD2. The CDR3 protein is CASSLGLAAGSSYNEQFF. CDR3 coding DNA: TGTGCCAGCAGCTTGGGACTAGCGGCAGGGAGCTCCTACAATGAGCAGTTCTTC.